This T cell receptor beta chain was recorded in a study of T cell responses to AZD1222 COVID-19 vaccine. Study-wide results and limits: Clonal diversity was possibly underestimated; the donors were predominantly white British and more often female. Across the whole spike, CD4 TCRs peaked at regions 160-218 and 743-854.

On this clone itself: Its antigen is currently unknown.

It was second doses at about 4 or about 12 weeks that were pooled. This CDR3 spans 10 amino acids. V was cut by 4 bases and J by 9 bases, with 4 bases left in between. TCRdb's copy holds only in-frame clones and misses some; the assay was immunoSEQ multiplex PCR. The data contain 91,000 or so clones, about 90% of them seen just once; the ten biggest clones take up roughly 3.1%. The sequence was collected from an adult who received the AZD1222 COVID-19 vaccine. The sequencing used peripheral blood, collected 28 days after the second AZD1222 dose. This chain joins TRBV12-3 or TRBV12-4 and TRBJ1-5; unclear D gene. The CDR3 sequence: CASSSRPQHF. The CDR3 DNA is TGTGCCAGCAGTTCTAGGCCCCAGCATTTT.